Shown below are 16 T cell receptor beta chains from a single sample sequenced in a study of blood T cell repertoires in COVID-19 (dated by TCRdb to about 2020). Library prep was done by the immunoSEQ multiplex PCR assay. In TCRdb, the immuneACCESS table is reduced to in-frame sequences with V and J assigned. These tables do not hold every clone; where another copy was compared, an unresolved V gene accounts for under half, and the others remain unexplained. A total of around 100,000 clones appear in this sample, roughly nine tenths of them only once. The biggest ten clones account for 15% to 20% of the sample. The sample was peripheral blood. These receptor sequences come from a woman aged 80 or older in a cohort sampled during active COVID-19.

The chain couples TRBV18 to TRBJ1-6; D possibly corresponds to TRBD1 (6 bases). This CDR3 has 18 residues. V lost 5 bases, J lost 1 base, and 18 bases lay in between. CDR1 is KGHSH and CDR2 is LQKENI in the germline V gene. The CDR3: CASSAFSGAGSYNSPLHF. CDR3 bases: TGTGCCAGCTCAGCGTTCTCAGGGGCTGGATCCTATAATTCACCCCTCCACTTT.

The V gene is TRBV6-1, the J gene TRBJ1-6; unclear D gene. V was clipped by 0 bases and J by 7 bases, with 13 bases between them. The V gene's germline CDR1 is MNHNS and CDR2 SASEGT. This CDR3 is built from 16 residues. DNA of the CDR3: TGTGCCAGCAGTGAAGCCCCTGGCGGAAGCAATTCACCCCTCCACTTT. Its translation is CASSEAPGGSNSPLHF.

The chain links TRBV7-9 to TRBJ2-2, with D tentatively TRBD2 (6 bases). Deletions cut 5 bases from V and 3 bases from J, with 13 bases between. The germline V gene encodes CDR1 SEHNR and CDR2 FQNEAQ (reference sequence). The CDR3 sequence is 15 residues long. CDR3 residues: CASSKGSGDTGELFF. The CDR3 DNA reads as TGTGCCAGCAGCAAAGGGTCGGGGGACACCGGGGAGCTGTTTTTT.

This clone is a singleton in its sample. The chain couples TRBV4-1 to TRBJ2-7; D is unclear. This CDR3 has 15 amino acids. The germline V and J ends were trimmed by 1 base and 2 bases, with 12 bases remaining between them. The germline gives CDR1 MGHRA, CDR2 YSYEKL. The CDR3 sequence: CASSQASQVAYEQYF. The CDR3 DNA reads as TGCGCCAGCAGCCAAGCTTCCCAGGTAGCCTACGAGCAGTACTTC.

This rearrangement joins TRBV19 to TRBJ1-2, with a possible D match to TRBD1 (6 bases). Germline V CDR1 and CDR2: LNHDA, SQIVND (reference sequence). This CDR3 has 15 residues. Trimming cost V 4 bases and J 1 base, with 13 bases left between them. CDR3 in DNA: TGTGCCAGTAGTACCCGGGACACCCTTAACTATGGCTACACCTTC. It translates to CASSTRDTLNYGYTF.

The chain has TRBV5-6 and TRBJ2-7, with 8 bases matching TRBD1. In germline, CDR1 is SGHDT, CDR2 YYEEEE. The length of the CDR3 is 15 residues. The V and J ends lost 7 bases and 0 bases, in that order; junction bases with no gene match: 9. The DNA for the CDR3 is TGTGCCAGCGAAGAATTGACAGGGGTCTCCTACGAGCAGTACTTC. This gives the protein CASEELTGVSYEQYF.

A few counts support this clone. Here the CDR3 reads CASSGLVDEQFF. CDR3 in DNA: TGTGCCAGCAGCGGACTAGTGGATGAGCAGTTCTTC. The chain couples TRBV3-1 (or the pseudogene TRBV3-2) to TRBJ2-1, with 7 bases that match TRBD2. J was trimmed by 8 bases and V by 5 bases; bases with no gene match: 3. This CDR3 is built from 12 residues. CDR1 is LGHDT and CDR2 is YNNKEL in the germline V gene (reference sequence).

The rearrangement uses TRBV3-1 (or the pseudogene TRBV3-2) and TRBJ1-2; D ambiguous. V was shortened by 1 base and J by 8 bases, with 11 bases between the two germline ends. Germline V gives CDR1 LGHDT, CDR2 YNNKEL (reference sequence). The CDR3 has 13 amino acids. CDR3 in DNA: TGTGCCAGCAGCCAAGTATTCGGGGTCGGCTACACCTTC. It specifies CASSQVFGVGYTF.

V and J are TRBV11-2 and TRBJ2-1; 7 positions agree with TRBD2. Per germline, CDR1 SGHAT and CDR2 FQNNGV. The CDR3 contains 17 residues. Germline trimming cut 1 base from V and 4 bases from J; bases unmatched to any gene: 10. CDR3 nucleotide sequence: TGTGCCAGCAGCTTAGCTGTTCAAGCGGGGACTTACAATGAGCAGTTCTTC. Its translation is CASSLAVQAGTYNEQFF.

The chain employs TRBV4-2 and TRBJ2-1; TRBD2 matches at 13 bases. The CDR3 length is 18 residues. Germline CDR1 and CDR2: LGHNA and YNFKEQ. V lost 1 base, J lost 8 bases, and 11 bases stayed unmatched. CDR3 DNA: TGTGCCAGCAGCCAAGCCCCCCTGACTAGCGGGGGGTCCGATGAGCAGTTCTTC. Protein: CASSQAPLTSGGSDEQFF.

The V call is TRBV13, the J call TRBJ2-4, with 7 bases lining up with TRBD1. This CDR3 is built from 14 residues. After removal of 1 base from V and 5 bases from J, the junction contained 2 bases not matched to a gene. In germline, CDR1 is PRHDT, CDR2 FYEKMQ (reference sequence). CDR3 amino acids: CASSLAQGENIQYF. CDR3 DNA sequence: TGTGCCAGCAGCTTAGCGCAGGGGGAAAACATTCAGTACTTC.

Points on this clone: The sample holds other DNA sequences that translate to the same CDR3. V and J are TRBV19 and TRBJ2-3, with a weak D call TRBD1 (6 bases). The CDR3 runs 15 residues. Trimming took off 3 bases at V and 5 bases at J, with 15 bases between the two ends. Germline V CDR1 and CDR2: LNHDA, SQIVND (reference sequence). The CDR3 is CASSMDRTTKDTQYF. The CDR3 DNA reads as TGTGCCAGTAGTATGGACAGAACGACCAAAGATACGCAGTATTTT.

The CDR3 loop is CASRGQAVYEQYF. Here the CDR3 DNA reads TGTGCCAGTAGGGGACAGGCGGTCTACGAGCAGTACTTC. The V call is TRBV19, the J call TRBJ2-7; the match to TRBD1 covers 8 bases. Germline V gene lookup returns CDR1 LNHDA and CDR2 SQIVND (reference sequence). CDR3 length: 13 residues. The trim removed 6 bases at V and 3 bases at J, leaving 4 bases unmatched.

The chain uses TRBV7-2 and TRBJ2-7, with D possibly TRBD2 on 6 matching bases. Germline CDR1 reads SGHTA; CDR2 reads FQGNSA. V gave up 5 bases and J gave up 4 bases, with 27 bases separating them. The CDR3 runs to 18 residues. The CDR3, as DNA: TGTGCCAGCAGCCCTGACGAAGGTGGGAGGAGCGGTTCTTACGAGCAGTACTTC. Its translation is CASSPDEGGRSGSYEQYF.

This clone showed up just once. V is TRBV5-4 and J is TRBJ2-2, with D unclear. The CDR3 contains 14 residues. V was cut by 1 base and J by 5 bases, with 9 bases left in between. Germline CDR1 and CDR2: SGHNT and YYREEE (reference sequence). CDR3 sequence reads: CASSLQTGTGELFF. Here the CDR3 DNA reads TGTGCCAGCAGCTTGCAGACCGGGACCGGGGAGCTGTTTTTT.

The table lists this clone with a count of one. V is TRBV10-1 and J is TRBJ2-1; 8 bases are a match to TRBD2. J was trimmed by 6 bases and V by 8 bases; bases with no gene match: 12. In germline, CDR1 is WNHNN, CDR2 SYGVQD (reference sequence). The CDR3 is 15 amino acids. CDR3 nucleotide sequence: TGCGCCAGCTCCATCGAGGGTAGCGGGACCAATGAGCAGTTCTTC. This sequence encodes CASSIEGSGTNEQFF.